The 5 T cell receptor beta chains given below trace back to one sample, sequenced in a study of blood T cell repertoires in COVID-19. Assay used: immunoSEQ multiplex PCR; TCRdb lists only in-frame clones, some missing. The sample carries some 98,000 clones, 80% recorded once. The sequenced sample consisted of peripheral blood. These receptors were taken from a human donor in a cohort sampled during active COVID-19.

CDR3 in DNA: TGCGCCAGCAGCCTGGGACTAGCGGGGTCCACAGATACGCAGTATTTT. As protein: CASSLGLAGSTDTQYF. The gene calls are TRBV5-1 and TRBJ2-3, with 13 bases aligning to TRBD2. V was pared by 4 bases and J by 2 bases, with 4 bases of the junction left unmatched. Germline CDR1 and CDR2: SGHRS and YFSETQ. The CDR3 has 16 amino acids.

The chain is built from TRBV28 and TRBJ2-7; TRBD1 aligns across 8 bases. The germline gives CDR1 MDHEN, CDR2 SYDVKM. The CDR3 is 14 residues long. The junction had 7 bases not matched to a gene; V was cut back by 5 bases and J by 4 bases. The CDR3 reads CASSQPGGRYEQYF. The CDR3 DNA follows: TGTGCCAGCAGTCAACCAGGGGGCCGGTACGAGCAGTACTTC.

This clone appeared a few times. The chain couples TRBV10-2 to TRBJ2-4, with D unresolved. Trimming pared 3 bases from V and 9 bases from J, leaving 9 bases between. In germline, CDR1 is WSHSY, CDR2 SAAADI. This CDR3 contains 12 residues. This CDR3 reads CASSDVRGIQYF. The CDR3 region has the DNA TGCGCCAGCAGTGATGTGCGAGGCATTCAGTACTTC.

This clone was detected only once. The rearrangement uses TRBV28 and TRBJ1-5; 10 bases agree with TRBD1. J lost 6 bases, V lost 5 bases, and 10 bases had no gene match. This CDR3 region has 16 residues. The germline V gene encodes CDR1 MDHEN and CDR2 SYDVKM. Here the CDR3 reads CASSRAGTGVGQPQHF. In nucleotides, the CDR3 is TGTGCCAGCAGTCGTGCCGGGACAGGGGTTGGTCAGCCCCAGCATTTT.

This chain joins TRBV28 and TRBJ2-7; 7 bases match TRBD2. J gave up 3 bases and V 3 bases, and 5 bases lay outside the gene matches. This CDR3 comprises 14 residues. Per germline, CDR1 MDHEN and CDR2 SYDVKM. In nucleotides, the CDR3 is TGTGCCAGCAGTTTGGGCGGGAGAATCTACGAGCAGTACTTC. This codes for CASSLGGRIYEQYF.